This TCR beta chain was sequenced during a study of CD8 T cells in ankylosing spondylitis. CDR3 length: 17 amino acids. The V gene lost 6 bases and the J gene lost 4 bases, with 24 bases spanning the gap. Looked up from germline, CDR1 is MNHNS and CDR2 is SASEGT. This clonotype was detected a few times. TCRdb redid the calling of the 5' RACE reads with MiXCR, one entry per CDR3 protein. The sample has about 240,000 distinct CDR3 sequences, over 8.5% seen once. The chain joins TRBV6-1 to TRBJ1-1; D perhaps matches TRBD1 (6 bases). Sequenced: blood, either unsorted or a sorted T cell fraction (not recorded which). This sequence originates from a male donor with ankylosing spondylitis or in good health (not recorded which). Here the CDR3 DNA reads TGTGCCAGCAGATCCAGGTATGGGCAGGGGAGAGGCACTGAAGCTTTCTTT. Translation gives CASRSRYGQGRGTEAFF.